What follows are 32 T cell receptor beta chains derived from one specimen sequenced in a study of blood T cell repertoires in COVID-19. The repertoire was sequenced with immunoSEQ multiplex PCR; TCRdb's copy has only in-frame clones and lacks some. The sample has roughly 150,000 clones; roughly nine tenths are singletons. Sequencing was carried out using peripheral blood. The receptor source for this set is a woman aged 40 to 49 with acute or convalescent COVID-19.

The rearrangement joins TRBV6-4 to TRBJ1-5; a possible D gene is TRBD1 (6 bases). The germline V gene encodes CDR1 MRHNA and CDR2 SNTAGT. The CDR3 is 15 residues long. V lost 0 bases, J lost 4 bases, and 10 bases lay in between. CDR3: CASSDSLDRNQPQHF. As DNA, the CDR3 is TGTGCCAGCAGTGACTCTCTGGACAGAAATCAGCCCCAGCATTTT.

This chain uses TRBV28 with TRBJ1-5, with 8 bases identical to TRBD1. CDR1 and CDR2 from the germline V gene are MDHEN and SYDVKM. Trimming cost V 6 bases and J 2 bases; bases outside gene matches: 6. This CDR3 has 15 residues. The DNA of the CDR3 is TGTGCCAGCAGCCGGACAGGGAATGGCAATCAGCCCCAGCATTTT. Amino acid sequence: CASSRTGNGNQPQHF.

This chain links TRBV19 with TRBJ2-1; 9 nucleotides agree with TRBD2. The CDR3 spans 16 residues. Germline assignment: CDR1 LNHDA and CDR2 SQIVND (reference sequence). The V gene end was trimmed by 3 bases and the J gene end by 4 bases; junction bases not matched to a gene: 7. The CDR3 region has the DNA TGTGCCAGTAGTATTTCATTGGCGGGGGGGTACAATGAGCAGTTCTTC. Residues: CASSISLAGGYNEQFF. Full variable domain (missing parts from reference TRBV19 and TRBJ2-1): DGGITQSPKYLFRKEGQNVTLSCEQNLNHDAMYWYRQDPGQGLRLIYYSQIVNDFQKGDIAEGYSVSREKKESFPLTVTSAQKNPTAFYLCASSISLAGGYNEQFFGPGTRLTVL.

This rearrangement joins TRBV5-1 to TRBJ2-1; D may be TRBD2 (6 bases). V was shortened by 0 bases and J by 3 bases, with 22 bases between the two germline ends. The CDR3 spans 19 residues. Germline lookup yields CDR1 SGHRS and CDR2 YFSETQ. The CDR3 region has the DNA TGCGCCAGCAGCTTGGTCTTAGTAATCGAACTAGCAGACTACAATGAGCAGTTCTTC. This encodes CASSLVLVIELADYNEQFF. The whole variable domain, remainder taken from reference TRBV5-1 and TRBJ2-1, is KAGVTQTPRYLIKTRGQQVTLSCSPISGHRSVSWYQQTPGQGLQFLFEYFSETQRNKGNFPGRFSGRQFSNSRSEMNVSTLELGDSALYLCASSLVLVIELADYNEQFFGPGTRLTVL.

The table lists this clone with a count of one. The chain uses TRBV30 and TRBJ2-3; no definite D call. With 2 bases removed from V and 1 base from J, the gap between germline ends came to 13 bases. There are 15 residues in the CDR3. CDR1 GTSNPN and CDR2 SVGIG come from the germline V gene (reference sequence). The CDR3 nucleotides read TGTGCCTGGAGTACATTACGAGGTGGCACAGATACGCAGTATTTT. This gives the protein CAWSTLRGGTDTQYF.

The V and J genes are TRBV3-1 (or the pseudogene TRBV3-2) and TRBJ2-5, with TRBD1 identical over 8 bases. The germline gives CDR1 LGHDT, CDR2 YNNKEL (reference sequence). V trimming: 4 bases; J trimming: 5 bases; junction bases outside the gene matches: 0. The CDR3 length is 12 residues. The chain's CDR3 is CASSRTGETQYF. The CDR3 bases are TGTGCCAGCAGCCGGACAGGGGAGACCCAGTACTTC.

This clone was seen just once. The chain has TRBV19 and TRBJ2-2; no firm D call. This CDR3 region has 14 residues. V shed 9 bases and J shed 0 bases, with 11 bases lying between them. Per germline, CDR1 LNHDA and CDR2 SQIVND (reference sequence). The CDR3 coding sequence is TGTGCCAGCTTAACAGCCCCGAACACCGGGGAGCTGTTTTTT. It codes for CASLTAPNTGELFF.

This clone was seen once. V and J are TRBV24-1 and TRBJ2-1, with D possibly being TRBD2 (6 bases). Germline lookup yields CDR1 KGHDR and CDR2 SFDVKD. The CDR3 is 14 residues long. Trimming pared 5 bases from V and 6 bases from J, leaving 13 bases between. This CDR3 reads CATSALHGGNEQFF. CDR3 bases: TGTGCCACCAGTGCCCTCCACGGGGGCAATGAGCAGTTCTTC.

This clone appeared once. J is TRBJ1-5 and V is TRBV15; maybe TRBD1 (6 bases). Germline V lookup: CDR1 LNHNV, CDR2 YYDKDF (reference sequence). V lost 4 bases, J lost 4 bases, and 8 bases lay in between. The CDR3 consists of 13 residues. The CDR3 loop reads CATSTDRNQPQHF. For the CDR3, the DNA is TGTGCCACCAGCACAGACAGGAATCAGCCCCAGCATTTT.

This sequence joins TRBV29-1 and TRBJ1-2; 8 positions match TRBD1. This CDR3 comprises 16 residues. Unmatched junction bases numbered 11, after V lost 0 bases and J lost 5 bases. Germline CDR1 SQVTM, CDR2 ANQGSEA. CDR3 DNA: TGCAGCGTTGAAGAAGCGTCCGGGACAGGAGGTTATGGCTACACCTTC. This gives the protein CSVEEASGTGGYGYTF.

The chain joins TRBV30 to TRBJ1-3; TRBD1 might be the D (6 bases). The CDR3 runs to 14 residues. Trimming removed 2 bases at V and 2 bases at J, with 10 bases between. Germline V gene lookup returns CDR1 GTSNPN and CDR2 SVGIG (reference sequence). This CDR3 reads CAWSTGYAGNTIYF. The DNA for the CDR3 is TGTGCCTGGAGTACAGGGTATGCTGGAAACACCATATATTTT. The whole variable domain, remainder taken from reference TRBV30 and TRBJ1-3, is SQTIHQWPATLVQPVGSPLSLECTVEGTSNPNLYWYRQAAGRGLQLLFYSVGIGQISSEVPQNLSASRPQDRQFILSSKKLLLSDSGFYLCAWSTGYAGNTIYFGEGSWLTVV.

This chain uses TRBV5-4 with TRBJ2-7; 9 bases map to TRBD1. Trimming took 4 bases from V and 6 from J; bases not matched to a gene: 11. This CDR3 contains 15 residues. CDR1 is SGHNT, CDR2 YYREEE, per germline (reference sequence). CDR3 amino acids: CASSHPGTGLFEQYF. CDR3 coding DNA: TGTGCCAGCAGCCACCCCGGGACAGGGCTTTTCGAGCAGTACTTC.

CDR3 region: CASSQDLGGGNTIYF. CDR3 DNA sequence: TGTGCCAGCAGCCAAGATTTGGGGGGTGGAAACACCATATATTTT. The genes are TRBV3-1 (or the pseudogene TRBV3-2) and TRBJ1-3, with D perhaps TRBD1 (5 bases). Trimming cost V 0 bases and J 3 bases, with 9 bases left between them. CDR1 is LGHDT, CDR2 YNNKEL, per germline (reference sequence). CDR3 length: 15 residues.

The genes are TRBV24-1 and TRBJ2-3, with TRBD2 matching over 11 bases. The CDR3 has 18 amino acids. The germline V gene has CDR1 KGHDR and CDR2 SFDVKD. The V segment lost 3 bases and the J segment 4 bases; nucleotides outside the gene matches: 11. CDR3 nucleotide sequence: TGTGCCACCAGTGATGTGAACCTCCTAGCGGGAGGAGCAGATACGCAGTATTTT. Protein: CATSDVNLLAGGADTQYF.

This chain connects TRBV4-1 to TRBJ2-7; 9 bases match TRBD1. V shed 6 bases and J 3 bases; nucleotides not matched to a gene: 12. This CDR3 has 16 residues. Germline values: CDR1 MGHRA, CDR2 YSYEKL. The CDR3 region has the DNA TGCGCCAGCAGTCAGAACAGGGGGCTCCAAAACTACGAGCAGTACTTC. Translated: CASSQNRGLQNYEQYF.

The chain employs TRBV11-3 and TRBJ2-3, with TRBD1 identical over 11 bases. The CDR3 covers 18 residues. Germline V gene data show CDR1 as SGHNT and CDR2 as YENEEA. The junction had 13 bases not matched to a gene; V was cut back by 6 bases and J by 2 bases. The CDR3 DNA reads TGTGCCAGCAGTTCGAGAGAAGGACAGGGGGCGTCCACAGATACGCAGTATTTT. This codes for CASSSREGQGASTDTQYF.

This clone came up a few times. This sequence joins TRBV11-2 and TRBJ2-7, with D perhaps matching TRBD2 (6 bases). CDR1 is SGHAT, CDR2 FQNNGV, per germline. The CDR3 consists of 13 residues. Trimming took 1 base from V and 4 from J, leaving 8 bases between them. Here the CDR3 DNA reads TGTGCCAGCAGCTTAGCAGGGAGGTACGAGCAGTACTTC. It yields the protein CASSLAGRYEQYF.

The chain couples TRBV18 to TRBJ1-6; 8 positions agree with TRBD1. The V gene end was trimmed by 3 bases and the J gene end by 7 bases; junction bases not matched to a gene: 8. This CDR3 comprises 16 residues. Germline lookup yields CDR1 KGHSH and CDR2 LQKENI. CDR3 amino acids: CASSPFSWTGNSPLHF. CDR3 DNA sequence: TGTGCCAGCTCACCGTTTAGTTGGACAGGGAATTCACCCCTCCACTTT.

The V call is TRBV4-2, the J call TRBJ1-5; D not certain. The CDR3 is 15 residues long. V was shortened by 1 base and J by 5 bases, with 12 bases between the two germline ends. The germline gives CDR1 LGHNA, CDR2 YNFKEQ. The CDR3 loop reads CASSQGSSEDQPQHF. CDR3 nucleotides: TGTGCCAGCAGCCAAGGATCGTCGGAGGATCAGCCCCAGCATTTT.

V is TRBV28 and J is TRBJ1-5; D is possibly TRBD1 (6 bases). V was shortened by 10 bases and J by 0 bases, with 10 bases between the two germline ends. This CDR3 region has 13 residues. Germline V gene data show CDR1 as MDHEN and CDR2 as SYDVKM. The CDR3 reads CAISRGSNQPQHF. CDR3 in DNA: TGTGCCATCAGCAGGGGTAGCAATCAGCCCCAGCATTTT.

V and J are TRBV29-1 and TRBJ2-1; possibly TRBD2 for D (5 bases). From germline, CDR1 is SQVTM and CDR2 ANQGSEA. The CDR3 runs to 13 residues. Trimming shortened V by 4 bases and J by 4 bases, and 11 bases separated the two germline ends. The CDR3 region is CSVVYGSYNEQFF. CDR3 bases: TGCAGCGTTGTTTATGGGAGTTACAATGAGCAGTTCTTC.

The chain uses TRBV4-1 and TRBJ2-1; 7 nucleotides match TRBD2. Per germline, CDR1 MGHRA and CDR2 YSYEKL. The V gene end was trimmed by 4 bases and the J gene end by 4 bases; junction bases not matched to a gene: 10. This CDR3 has 16 amino acids. This chain's CDR3 is CASSRPTSSLYNEQFF. CDR3 sequence (DNA): TGCGCCAGCAGCCGGCCGACTAGCAGTTTATACAATGAGCAGTTCTTC.

This sequence joins TRBV27 and TRBJ2-7, with a weak D call TRBD1 (5 bases). The CDR3 extends over 14 amino acids. The V end lost 5 bases, the J end lost 4 bases, and 15 bases lay between the germline ends. Germline V gene data show CDR1 as MNHEY and CDR2 as SMNVEV (reference sequence). DNA for the CDR3: TGTGCCAGCAGTATGGACAAGGCCAAGTACGAGCAGTACTTC. Translating gives CASSMDKAKYEQYF.

This chain connects TRBV7-9 to TRBJ2-3; D is possibly TRBD1 (6 bases). In germline, CDR1 is SEHNR, CDR2 FQNEAQ (reference sequence). The CDR3 runs to 13 residues. Trimming took off 11 bases at V and 0 bases at J, with 12 bases between the two ends. The CDR3 DNA sequence: TGTGCCGTATCAGGGGCCAGCACAGATACGCAGTATTTT. Protein sequence: CAVSGASTDTQYF. The full variable domain, its missing parts supplied by reference TRBV7-9 and TRBJ2-3, is DTGVSQNPRHKITKRGQNVTFRCDPISEHNRLYWYRQTLGQGPEFLTYFQNEAQLEKSRLLSDRFSAERPKGSFSTLEIQRTEQGDSAMYLCAVSGASTDTQYFGPGTRLTVL.

The CDR3 here is CASSPSGASYGYTF. CDR3 DNA sequence: TGTGCCAGCTCACCGAGCGGGGCGTCCTATGGCTACACCTTC. The chain couples TRBV18 to TRBJ1-2, with D possibly matching TRBD1 (5 bases). The V gene lost 3 bases and the J gene lost 4 bases, with 12 bases spanning the gap. Germline V CDR1 and CDR2: KGHSH, LQKENI. The CDR3 consists of 14 residues.

This clone was seen just once. The chain recombines TRBV4-1 with TRBJ1-5; D unclear. The V end lost 2 bases, the J end lost 1 base, and 12 bases lay between the germline ends. The CDR3 sequence is 16 residues long. CDR1 and CDR2 from the germline V gene are MGHRA and YSYEKL. The CDR3 coding sequence is TGCGCCAGCAGCCAAATAGATCTTGTAAGCAATCAGCCCCAGCATTTT. This sequence encodes CASSQIDLVSNQPQHF.

V and J are TRBV4-1 and TRBJ2-4, with D tentatively TRBD2 (5 bases). CDR3 size: 18 residues. Germline assignment: CDR1 MGHRA and CDR2 YSYEKL. The ends were cut back, 0 bases at V and 1 base at J, with 16 bases in the middle. The DNA for the CDR3 is TGCGCCAGCAGCCAAGATAGGGCGGGTTCCTCTGCCAAAAACATTCAGTACTTC. Translation gives CASSQDRAGSSAKNIQYF.

The CDR3 region is CASSVGRGQTEAFF. In DNA form, the CDR3 reads TGTGCCAGCAGCGTAGGCAGGGGGCAAACTGAAGCTTTCTTT. The rearrangement links TRBV9 to TRBJ1-1, with TRBD1 matching over 8 bases. The CDR3 is made up of 14 amino acids. In germline, CDR1 is SGDLS, CDR2 YYNGEE. Trimming at V came to 0 bases and at J to 5 bases, leaving 3 bases not matched to a gene.

This clone was picked up one time. The V and J genes are TRBV15 and TRBJ1-1; 12 nucleotides match TRBD1. The length of the CDR3 is 17 residues. V was clipped by 0 bases and J by 4 bases; unmatched bases: 6. Germline values: CDR1 LNHNV, CDR2 YYDKDF (reference sequence). The CDR3 region has the DNA TGTGCCACCAGCAGAGATGGGACAGGGGGCGTTAGCACTGAAGCTTTCTTT. It yields the protein CATSRDGTGGVSTEAFF.

V usage is TRBV6-5 and J usage is TRBJ1-6; D is undetermined. Germline CDR1 MNHEY, CDR2 SVGAGI. V was clipped by 3 bases and J by 8 bases, with 14 bases between them. The CDR3 extends over 15 amino acids. The CDR3 DNA reads TGTGCCAGCAGTTATGCCGGGGTAGACGATTCACCCCTCCACTTT. Amino acid sequence: CASSYAGVDDSPLHF.

The rearrangement joins TRBV4-1 to TRBJ2-3; 13 bases are shared with TRBD2. V trimming: 3 bases; J trimming: 3 bases; junction bases outside the gene matches: 0. CDR1 MGHRA and CDR2 YSYEKL come from the germline V gene. CDR3 length: 15 amino acids. In nucleotides, the CDR3 is TGCGCCAGCAGCCAGACTAGCGGGGGGACAGATACGCAGTATTTT. Protein sequence: CASSQTSGGTDTQYF.

This clone was seen once. This chain links TRBV27 with TRBJ1-3; maybe TRBD1 (6 bases). Germline CDR1 and CDR2: MNHEY and SMNVEV (reference sequence). CDR3 length equals 18 residues. V was clipped by 2 bases and J by 0 bases, with 17 bases between them. The CDR3 loop reads CASSLPGTRVRSGNTIYF. CDR3 nucleotides: TGTGCCAGCAGTTTACCGGGGACAAGGGTCCGCTCTGGAAACACCATATATTTT.